The rows below give T cell receptor beta chains drawn from one sample of a study of T cells in Graves' hyperthyroidism and ophthalmopathy. TCRdb used MiXCR to reprocess the multiplex PCR reads, holding one entry per CDR3 protein. The data hold a few hundred thousand distinct CDR3 sequences, with roughly a fifth observed a single time. The sample was blood. These receptors all come from a woman aged 45-60 years with Graves' hyperthyroidism. CDR3s include the opening cysteine and the closing phenylalanine or tryptophan. A D gene is named only where the DNA matches it firmly. Only part of the rows carry a size: once, few, many, or a class if the clone is expanded.

abundance: many; j_gene: TRBJ2-5; d_gene: -; v_gene: TRBV10-3; CDR3nt: TGTGCCATCAGTGCCGAACCTGTGGGTCAAGAGACCCAGTACTTC; CDR3aa: CAISAEPVGQETQYF
abundance: -; j_gene: TRBJ1-4; d_gene: -; v_gene: TRBV7-4; CDR3nt: TGTGCCAGCAGCATACACCCAGAAAAACTGTTTTTT; CDR3aa: CASSIHPEKLFF
abundance: many; j_gene: TRBJ2-3; d_gene: -; v_gene: TRBV3-1; CDR3nt: TGTGCCAGCAGCCGGTCCTTAACAGATACGCAGTATTTT; CDR3aa: CASSRSLTDTQYF
abundance: many; j_gene: TRBJ2-1; d_gene: -; v_gene: TRBV20-1; CDR3nt: TGCAGTGCTAGGGTAACGCCGACCAATGAGCAGTTCTTC; CDR3aa: CSARVTPTNEQFF
abundance: many; j_gene: TRBJ2-3; d_gene: TRBD2; v_gene: TRBV5-1; CDR3nt: TGCGCCAGCAGCTCCAGACTAGCGGGAGGGAGCACAGATACGCAGTATTTT; CDR3aa: CASSSRLAGGSTDTQYF
abundance: -; j_gene: TRBJ2-4; d_gene: -; v_gene: TRBV7-9; CDR3nt: TGTGCCAGCAGCCCCAACAGAGCCAAAAACATTCAGTACTTC; CDR3aa: CASSPNRAKNIQYF
abundance: many; j_gene: TRBJ2-1; d_gene: TRBD2; v_gene: TRBV28; CDR3nt: TGTGCCAGCAGTTCGGGACTAGCGGGGGGCATCAACAATGAGCAGTTCTTC; CDR3aa: CASSSGLAGGINNEQFF
abundance: few; j_gene: TRBJ2-5; d_gene: -; v_gene: TRBV2; CDR3nt: TGTGCCGGACACCGGGACTTACAAGAGACCCAGTACTTC; CDR3aa: CAGHRDLQETQYF
abundance: -; j_gene: TRBJ2-2; d_gene: -; v_gene: TRBV18; CDR3nt: TGTGCCAGCTCCCCGTCCGGGACTTCGAACACCGGGGAGCTGTTTTTT; CDR3aa: CASSPSGTSNTGELFF
abundance: -; j_gene: TRBJ2-6; d_gene: -; v_gene: TRBV9; CDR3nt: TGTGCCAGCAGCGTAGCTCCAGGGCTCTCTGGGGCCAACGTCCTGACTTTC; CDR3aa: CASSVAPGLSGANVLTF